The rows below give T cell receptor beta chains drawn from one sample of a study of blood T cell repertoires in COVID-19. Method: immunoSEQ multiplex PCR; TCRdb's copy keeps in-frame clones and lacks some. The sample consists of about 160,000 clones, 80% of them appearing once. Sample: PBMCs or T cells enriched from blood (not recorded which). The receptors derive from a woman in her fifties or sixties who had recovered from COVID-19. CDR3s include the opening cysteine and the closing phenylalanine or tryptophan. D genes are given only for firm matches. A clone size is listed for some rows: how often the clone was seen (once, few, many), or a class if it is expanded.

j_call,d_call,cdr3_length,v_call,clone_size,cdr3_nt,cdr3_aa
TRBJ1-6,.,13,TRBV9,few,TGTGCCAGTGGGGCAGACAGGTATTCACCCCTCCACTTT,CASGADRYSPLHF
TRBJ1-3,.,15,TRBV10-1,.,TGCGCCAGAACAGGACCGCGGCTCTCTGGAAACACCATATATTTT,CARTGPRLSGNTIYF
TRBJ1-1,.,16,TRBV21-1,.,.,CASSTVGQGARTEAFF
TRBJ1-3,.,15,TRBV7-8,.,TGTGCCAGCAGCTTATCAGGGGCGCCTGGAAACACCATATATTTT,CASSLSGAPGNTIYF
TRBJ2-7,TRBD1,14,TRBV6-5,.,TGTGCCAGCAGGAAGCCGGGACAGGGTATCGTGCAGTACTTC,CASRKPGQGIVQYF
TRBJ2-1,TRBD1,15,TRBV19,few,TGTGCCAGTAGGGTCAAGGGGGCGCTTAATTATGAGCAGTTCTTC,CASRVKGALNYEQFF
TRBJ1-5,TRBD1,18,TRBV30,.,TGTGCCTGGAGTGCCGGACAGGGAGGCCCAATTAGCAATCAGCCCCAGCATTTT,CAWSAGQGGPISNQPQHF
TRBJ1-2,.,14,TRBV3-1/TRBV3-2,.,TGTGCCAGCAGCCAAGAGGGGGCGCGTCATGGCTACACCTTC,CASSQEGARHGYTF
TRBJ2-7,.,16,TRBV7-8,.,TGTGCCAGCAGCTTGACCTGGGGTTCGGGGGGCAGAGAGCAGTACTTC,CASSLTWGSGGREQYF
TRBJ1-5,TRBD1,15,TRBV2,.,TGTGCCAGCAGAAGGACAGGGAATAGCAATCAGCCCCAGCATTTT,CASRRTGNSNQPQHF
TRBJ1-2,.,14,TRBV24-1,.,TGTGCCACCAGTGATTTCAACAGGGACTACGGCTACACCTTC,CATSDFNRDYGYTF
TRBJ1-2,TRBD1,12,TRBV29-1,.,TGCGGCTCCGGGACAGGGGTGGGTGGCTACACCTTC,CGSGTGVGGYTF
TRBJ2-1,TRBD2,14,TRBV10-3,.,TGTGCCATCAGTGATTCTAGCGGTTTCGATGAGCAGTTCTTC,CAISDSSGFDEQFF
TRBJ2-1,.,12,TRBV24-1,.,TGTGCCACGCAAGCTCAGGGGAATGAGCAGTTCTTC,CATQAQGNEQFF
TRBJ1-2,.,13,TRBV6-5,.,TGTGCCAGCAGGCGTGGACAGAACTATGGCTACACCTTC,CASRRGQNYGYTF
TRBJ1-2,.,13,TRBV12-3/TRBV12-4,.,TGTGCCAGCAGTCCGGGAGGGTCAAGCGGCTACACCTTC,CASSPGGSSGYTF
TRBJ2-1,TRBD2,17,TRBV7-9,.,TGTGCCAGCAGCACTGCTAGCGGGAGCCGCTCCTACAATGAGCAGTTCTTC,CASSTASGSRSYNEQFF
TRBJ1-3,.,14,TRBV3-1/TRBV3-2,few,TGTGCCAGCAGCCAAGCCTCCTCTGGAAACACCATATATTTT,CASSQASSGNTIYF
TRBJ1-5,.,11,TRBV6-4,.,TGTGCCAGCAAGATTCGGGAGCCCCAGCATTTT,CASKIREPQHF
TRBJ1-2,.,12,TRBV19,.,TGTGCCAGTAGTCCGTACTACCATGGCTACACCTTC,CASSPYYHGYTF
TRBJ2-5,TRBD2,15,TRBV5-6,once,TGTGCCAGCAGGTTGACCGGGCGGGGGCAAGAGACCCAGTACTTC,CASRLTGRGQETQYF
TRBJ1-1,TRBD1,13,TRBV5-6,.,TGTGCCAGCAGCCCCGGGACAGGCGCTGAAGCTTTCTTT,CASSPGTGAEAFF
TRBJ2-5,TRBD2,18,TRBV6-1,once,TGTGCCAGCAGTGAAGCACCGGCTAGCGGGGGAGCCAGGGGGACCCAGTACTTC,CASSEAPASGGARGTQYF
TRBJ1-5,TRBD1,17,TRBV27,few,TGTGCCAGCAGTTTATCACCCTGGACAGGGGGGAATCAGCCCCAGCATTTT,CASSLSPWTGGNQPQHF
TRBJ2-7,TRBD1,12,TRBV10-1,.,TGCGCCAGCAGTGGGACAGGGCCCGAGCAGTACTTC,CASSGTGPEQYF
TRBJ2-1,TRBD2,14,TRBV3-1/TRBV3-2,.,TGTGCCAGCAGCCAAGACTTAAGGAGCGGGGGGGCGGTCTTC,CASSQDLRSGGAVF
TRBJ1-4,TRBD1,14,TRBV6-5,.,TGTGCCAGCAGGAGGGACAGGACCGATGAAAAACTGTTTTTT,CASRRDRTDEKLFF
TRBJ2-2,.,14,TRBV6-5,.,TGTGCCAGCATGAGGGGGAAGTTCACCGGGGAGCTGTTTTTT,CASMRGKFTGELFF
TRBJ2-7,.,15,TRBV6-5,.,TGTGCCAGCAGTCCCGGACGGGGATTCTCCTACGAGCAGTACTTC,CASSPGRGFSYEQYF
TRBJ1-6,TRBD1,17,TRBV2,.,TGTGCCAGCAGTCACGACAGGGGGAGCTCCTATAATTCACCCCTCCACTTT,CASSHDRGSSYNSPLHF
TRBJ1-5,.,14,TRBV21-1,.,TGTGCCAGCAGCAAAGCGCGGGGAATTCAGCCCCAGCATTTT,CASSKARGIQPQHF
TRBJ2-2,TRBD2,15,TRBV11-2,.,TGTGCCAGCAGTTTAGCGGGGGTAAACACCGGGGAGCTGTTTTTT,CASSLAGVNTGELFF
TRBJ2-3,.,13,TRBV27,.,TGTGCCAGCAGACGGGGATCGGGCGATACGCAGTATTTT,CASRRGSGDTQYF
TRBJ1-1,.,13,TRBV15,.,TGTGCCACCAGCAGTAGCTTGAACACTGAAGCTTTCTTT,CATSSSLNTEAFF
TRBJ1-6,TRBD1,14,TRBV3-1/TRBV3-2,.,TGTGCCAGCAGGCGGACAGGGTTGAATTCACCCCTCCACTTT,CASRRTGLNSPLHF
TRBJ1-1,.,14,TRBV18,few,TGTGCCAGCTCACCCCGACAGTTTGACAGTGAAGCTTTCTTT,CASSPRQFDSEAFF
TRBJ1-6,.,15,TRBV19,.,TGTGCCAGTAGTATTGTGGCAGGGGAAGATTCACCCCTCCACTTT,CASSIVAGEDSPLHF
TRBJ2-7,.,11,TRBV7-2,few,TGTGCCAGCAGCCCATCCTACGAGCAGTACTTC,CASSPSYEQYF
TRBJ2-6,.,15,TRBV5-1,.,TGCGCCAGCAGCTTGGAGCAACCCGGGGCCAACGTCCTGACTTTC,CASSLEQPGANVLTF
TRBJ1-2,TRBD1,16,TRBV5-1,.,TGCGCCAGCAGCGATCGGACAGGGTCACCGATCTATGGCTACACCTTC,CASSDRTGSPIYGYTF
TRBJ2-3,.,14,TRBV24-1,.,TGTGCCACCAGTCCTCTAGGGGGTACAGATACGCAGTATTTT,CATSPLGGTDTQYF
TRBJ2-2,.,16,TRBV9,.,TGTGCCAGCAGCGTCCGAGACATTACGAACACCGGGGAGCTGTTTTTT,CASSVRDITNTGELFF
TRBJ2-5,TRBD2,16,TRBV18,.,TGTGCCAGCTCACCCATAGCGGGGGCCATCGGGGAGACCCAGTACTTC,CASSPIAGAIGETQYF
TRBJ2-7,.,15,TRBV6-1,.,TGTGCCAGCAGTGAAGACGCAACAGGCTCCTACGAGCAGTACTTC,CASSEDATGSYEQYF
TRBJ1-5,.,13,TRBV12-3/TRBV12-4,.,TGTGCCAGCAGTTCCGGGTCTCGTCAGCCCCAGCATTTT,CASSSGSRQPQHF
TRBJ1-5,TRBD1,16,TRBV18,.,TGTGCCAGCTCTCCTAAGACAGGGGTTAGCAATCAGCCCCAGCATTTT,CASSPKTGVSNQPQHF
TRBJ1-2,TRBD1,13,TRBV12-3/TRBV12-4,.,TGTGCCAGCAGTCCGGACAGGGGTCATGGCTACACCTTC,CASSPDRGHGYTF
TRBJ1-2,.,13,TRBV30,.,TGTGCCTGGAGTGTACAGTTCCGGCATGGCTACACCTTC,CAWSVQFRHGYTF
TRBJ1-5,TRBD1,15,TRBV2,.,TGTGCCAGCAGCTGGGACAGGGGGCAGGAGCAGCCCCAGCATTTT,CASSWDRGQEQPQHF
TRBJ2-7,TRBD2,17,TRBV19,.,TGTGCCAGTAGTGCAGAGGGACTAGCGGGAAACTCCTACGAGCAGTACTTC,CASSAEGLAGNSYEQYF
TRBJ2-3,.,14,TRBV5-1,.,TGCGCCAGCAGCCCCTCGACTAGAACAGATACGCAGTATTTT,CASSPSTRTDTQYF
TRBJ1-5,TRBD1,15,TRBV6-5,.,TGTGCCAGCAGCTCGGGACAGGGGGGCAATCAGCCCCAGCATTTT,CASSSGQGGNQPQHF
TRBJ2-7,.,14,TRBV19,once,TGTGCCAGTAGTATAGATCTATTAGGGGACGAGCAGTACTTC,CASSIDLLGDEQYF
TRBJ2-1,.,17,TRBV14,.,TGTGCCAGCAGCCACCTCAAGCCCCACGACTCCTACAATGAGCAGTTCTTC,CASSHLKPHDSYNEQFF
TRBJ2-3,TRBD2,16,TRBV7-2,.,TGTGCCAGCGGGCTGGGCGGGGGGCCTAGCACAGATACGCAGTATTTT,CASGLGGGPSTDTQYF
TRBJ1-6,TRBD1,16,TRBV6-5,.,TGTGCCAGCAGTTACAGGGCAGGGGGCCGAAATTCACCCCTCCACTTT,CASSYRAGGRNSPLHF
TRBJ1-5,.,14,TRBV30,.,TGTGCCTGGAGTGTACTGAAGAGCAATCAGCCCCAGCATTTT,CAWSVLKSNQPQHF
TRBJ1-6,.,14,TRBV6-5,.,TGTGCCAGCAGTTACGAGACTCGGCTTTCACCCCTCCACTTT,CASSYETRLSPLHF